This entry features one TCR beta chain sequence. This receptor's antigen is unknown. There are no base qualities to consult, and no much larger clone falls within one base. V is reduced by 1 base and J by 8 bases, leaving a spacing of 17 bases between them. Including the terminal cysteine and phenylalanine, the CDR3 comprises 15 residues. Solely the CDR3 DNA is kept, with 45 bases framed from the first base. CDR1 and CDR2, looked up from the germline V gene (reference sequence), are SSHAT and FNYEAQ. The data stem from a study of preoperative IRX-2 immunotherapy in early breast cancer (dated by TCRdb to between 2017 and 2020). Library generation was performed with the immunoSEQ multiplex PCR assay. The table comes from immuneACCESS by way of TCRdb, which keeps in-frame sequences with V and J called. Part of the clones is missing from these tables; in studies checked, under half for an unresolved V gene and the rest for unknown reasons. The sample data list approximately 25,000 clones, and around 80% of these were observed just once. The ten largest make up around 6.5% of the sample.

The treatment or condition tag for this specimen amounts to: preoperative locoregional IRX-2 cytokine immunotherapy. The samples were obtained from a phase Ib study that tested preoperative, locoregional IRX-2 cytokine immunotherapy designed to prime immune responses. Patients with early-stage breast cancer who were given IRX-2 before surgery served as donors. Sequencing used lymph node tissue, obtained after IRX-2 immunotherapy. This TCR was sampled from a human donor with breast cancer. The rearranged chain carries TRBV7-7 and TRBJ1-1, with no confidently assigned D gene. The sequenced DNA is TGTGCCAGCAGCTTAGAAAACTTGCCCGGAGCCGAAGCTTTCTTT. It translates as CASSLENLPGAEAFF. Reference TRBV7-7 and TRBJ1-1 genes cover what lies past the CDR3, so the full variable domain is GAGVSQSPRYKVTKRGQDVTLRCDPISSHATLYWYQQALGQGPEFLTYFNYEAQPDKSGLPSDRFSAERPEGSISTLTIQRTEQRDSAMYRCASSLENLPGAEAFFGQGTRLTVV.